The clone carrying this T cell receptor beta chain has only a few counts. This entry comes from a study of blood T cell repertoires in COVID-19. Background on the study: COVID-19 samples from acute and convalescent phases originated in the United States, Italy and Spain.

Generated by immunoSEQ multiplex PCR, the TCRdb table keeps only in-frame clones and is missing some. The data show under 110,000 clones, with roughly two thirds seen just once and 0.75% to 1% held by the top ten. The CDR3 consists of 15 residues. The J segment lost 6 bases and the V segment lost 4 bases, leaving 6 bases of the junction unmatched. In germline, CDR1 is LGHDT, CDR2 YNNKEL (reference sequence). The sequenced material came from peripheral blood. This receptor was identified in a human donor with acute or convalescent COVID-19. The donor label of this sample is uncertain. This rearrangement joins TRBV3-1 (or the pseudogene TRBV3-2) to TRBJ1-4; 9 positions agree with TRBD1. CDR3 residues: CASSRRQGEDEKLFF. DNA for the CDR3: TGTGCCAGCAGCCGTCGACAGGGGGAGGATGAAAAACTGTTTTTT.